These T cell receptor beta chains were read from a single sample in a study of shared clonotypes between healthy human individuals. Sequenced by immunoSEQ multiplex PCR; TCRdb stores in-frame clones only, minus some. The data contain roughly 490,000 clones, roughly 85% of them singletons. The sequenced material came from PBMCs. The source of these receptors is a woman between 35 and 50 years old in good health. Some clones in this sample may be carry-over from other donors' samples. The CDR3 runs from the conserved cysteine through the conserved F or W. A D gene is named only where the DNA matches it firmly. The listing skips clone size in some rows; elsewhere it reads once, few, many or a size class.

J gene: TRBJ2-7
clone size: NA
V gene: TRBV5-4
CDR3 length: 16
D gene: NA
CDR3 protein: CASSSPLDSALNEQYF
CDR3 DNA: TGTGCCAGCAGCAGTCCTTTGGACAGTGCTTTGAACGAGCAGTACTTC

J gene: TRBJ1-2
clone size: NA
V gene: TRBV28
CDR3 length: 13
D gene: NA
CDR3 protein: CASRDRPNYGYTF
CDR3 DNA: TGTGCCAGCAGGGACAGACCTAACTATGGCTACACCTTC

J gene: TRBJ2-3
clone size: NA
V gene: TRBV2
CDR3 length: 13
D gene: NA
CDR3 protein: CASSEARADTQYF
CDR3 DNA: TGTGCCAGCAGTGAAGCCCGGGCAGATACGCAGTATTTT

J gene: TRBJ2-1
clone size: NA
V gene: TRBV28
CDR3 length: 16
D gene: TRBD2
CDR3 protein: CASSRTSGGPYNEQFF
CDR3 DNA: TGTGCCAGCAGTAGGACTAGCGGGGGCCCCTACAATGAGCAGTTCTTC

J gene: TRBJ2-2
clone size: NA
V gene: TRBV30
CDR3 length: 15
D gene: TRBD1
CDR3 protein: CAWSVEGASTGELFF
CDR3 DNA: TGTGCCTGGAGTGTTGAGGGGGCAAGCACCGGGGAGCTGTTTTTT

J gene: TRBJ1-6
clone size: NA
V gene: TRBV6-6
CDR3 length: 14
D gene: NA
CDR3 protein: CASSYSGRESPLHF
CDR3 DNA: TGTGCCAGCAGTTACTCGGGTAGGGAATCACCCCTCCACTTT

J gene: TRBJ2-7
clone size: once
V gene: TRBV18
CDR3 length: 11
D gene: NA
CDR3 protein: CASSPDYEQYF
CDR3 DNA: TGTGCCAGCTCACCTGACTACGAGCAGTACTTC

J gene: TRBJ2-3
clone size: NA
V gene: TRBV5-4
CDR3 length: 16
D gene: NA
CDR3 protein: CASSVGNRDRYGTQYF
CDR3 DNA: TGTGCCAGCAGCGTCGGGAACCGCGATCGGTACGGTACGCAGTATTTT

J gene: TRBJ1-2
clone size: few
V gene: TRBV28
CDR3 length: 17
D gene: TRBD1
CDR3 protein: CASTKQGGLSFNHGYTF
CDR3 DNA: TGTGCCAGCACTAAACAGGGGGGTCTTAGTTTTAATCATGGCTACACCTTC

J gene: TRBJ2-5
clone size: NA
V gene: TRBV27
CDR3 length: 17
D gene: TRBD2
CDR3 protein: CASSPKRESLVVETQYF
CDR3 DNA: TGTGCCAGCAGCCCAAAGCGGGAGAGTCTAGTAGTAGAGACCCAGTACTTC

J gene: TRBJ2-3
clone size: NA
V gene: TRBV5-4
CDR3 length: 12
D gene: NA
CDR3 protein: CASSSKADTQYF
CDR3 DNA: TGTGCCAGCAGCTCCAAGGCGGATACGCAGTATTTT

J gene: TRBJ2-3
clone size: NA
V gene: TRBV2
CDR3 length: 13
D gene: TRBD1
CDR3 protein: CASSEGRGQSQYF
CDR3 DNA: TGTGCCAGCAGTGAAGGAAGGGGACAGTCGCAGTATTTT

J gene: TRBJ2-1
clone size: NA
V gene: TRBV4-2
CDR3 length: 15
D gene: NA
CDR3 protein: CASSQDPGAYNEQFF
CDR3 DNA: TGTGCCAGCAGCCAAGATCCGGGAGCCTACAATGAGCAGTTCTTC

J gene: TRBJ2-1
clone size: NA
V gene: TRBV25-1
CDR3 length: 16
D gene: NA
CDR3 protein: CASSELDGSRYNEQFF
CDR3 DNA: TGTGCCAGCAGTGAATTGGACGGGAGTCGGTACAATGAGCAGTTCTTC

J gene: TRBJ1-2
clone size: NA
V gene: TRBV9
CDR3 length: 14
D gene: NA
CDR3 protein: CASSVDHPNYGYTF
CDR3 DNA: TGTGCCAGCAGCGTAGACCACCCTAACTATGGCTACACCTTC

J gene: TRBJ2-7
clone size: NA
V gene: TRBV28
CDR3 length: 15
D gene: NA
CDR3 protein: CASSFPSESSYEQYF
CDR3 DNA: TGTGCCAGCAGTTTTCCTAGCGAGAGCTCCTACGAGCAGTACTTC

J gene: TRBJ2-5
clone size: NA
V gene: TRBV7-7
CDR3 length: 13
D gene: NA
CDR3 protein: CASSLRERETQYF
CDR3 DNA: TGTGCCAGCAGCTTGAGGGAGAGGGAGACCCAGTACTTC

J gene: TRBJ2-2
clone size: NA
V gene: TRBV7-7
CDR3 length: 14
D gene: NA
CDR3 protein: CASSLSQNTGELFF
CDR3 DNA: TGTGCCAGCAGCTTAAGTCAGAACACCGGGGAGCTGTTTTTT

J gene: TRBJ1-5
clone size: NA
V gene: TRBV9
CDR3 length: 14
D gene: NA
CDR3 protein: CASTVGGQAQPQHF
CDR3 DNA: TGTGCCAGCACAGTCGGGGGGCAGGCTCAGCCCCAGCATTTT

J gene: TRBJ1-2
clone size: NA
V gene: TRBV27
CDR3 length: 14
D gene: NA
CDR3 protein: CASMGHKNNYGYTF
CDR3 DNA: TGTGCCAGTATGGGACACAAAAATAACTATGGCTACACCTTC

J gene: TRBJ1-2
clone size: many
V gene: TRBV27
CDR3 length: 14
D gene: TRBD1
CDR3 protein: CASSSWETGGGYTF
CDR3 DNA: TGTGCCAGCAGTTCATGGGAGACAGGGGGTGGCTACACCTTC

J gene: TRBJ1-5
clone size: NA
V gene: TRBV6-1
CDR3 length: 15
D gene: NA
CDR3 protein: CASSEVWQSNQPQHF
CDR3 DNA: TGTGCCAGCAGTGAAGTGTGGCAGAGCAATCAGCCCCAGCATTTT

J gene: TRBJ2-5
clone size: once
V gene: TRBV27
CDR3 length: 13
D gene: NA
CDR3 protein: CASSSRGVETQYF
CDR3 DNA: TGTGCCAGCAGTTCCAGGGGAGTAGAGACCCAGTACTTC

J gene: TRBJ1-1
clone size: NA
V gene: TRBV28
CDR3 length: 15
D gene: TRBD1
CDR3 protein: CASLSRGTGRPEAFF
CDR3 DNA: TGTGCCAGCCTCTCCCGCGGGACAGGGCGCCCTGAAGCTTTCTTT

J gene: TRBJ1-4
clone size: NA
V gene: TRBV5-1
CDR3 length: 14
D gene: NA
CDR3 protein: CASKDGTGNEKLFF
CDR3 DNA: TGCGCCAGCAAGGACGGGACGGGTAATGAAAAACTGTTTTTT

J gene: TRBJ1-2
clone size: NA
V gene: TRBV7-2
CDR3 length: 13
D gene: NA
CDR3 protein: CASSQDWGVGYTF
CDR3 DNA: TGCGCCAGCAGCCAAGATTGGGGGGTTGGCTACACCTTC

J gene: TRBJ1-5
clone size: few
V gene: TRBV19
CDR3 length: 12
D gene: NA
CDR3 protein: CASGYSNQPQHF
CDR3 DNA: TGTGCCAGTGGGTATAGCAATCAGCCCCAGCATTTT

J gene: TRBJ2-7
clone size: NA
V gene: TRBV5-1
CDR3 length: 16
D gene: TRBD1
CDR3 protein: CASSPLGTGVSYEQYF
CDR3 DNA: TGCGCCAGCAGCCCGCTAGGGACAGGGGTCTCCTACGAGCAGTACTTC

J gene: TRBJ2-5
clone size: NA
V gene: TRBV7-9
CDR3 length: 12
D gene: NA
CDR3 protein: CASSSRQETQYF
CDR3 DNA: TGTGCCAGCAGCTCGAGACAAGAGACCCAGTACTTC

J gene: TRBJ1-2
clone size: NA
V gene: TRBV6-6
CDR3 length: 15
D gene: NA
CDR3 protein: CASSYSGQSYYGYTF
CDR3 DNA: TGTGCCAGCAGTTACTCGGGGCAGTCTTACTATGGCTACACCTTC

J gene: TRBJ2-1
clone size: NA
V gene: TRBV29-1
CDR3 length: 17
D gene: NA
CDR3 protein: CSVEVGTRGYSYNEQFF
CDR3 DNA: TGCAGCGTTGAAGTGGGGACCCGCGGTTACTCCTACAATGAGCAGTTCTTC

J gene: TRBJ1-1
clone size: once
V gene: TRBV19
CDR3 length: 12
D gene: NA
CDR3 protein: CASSIGQLEAFF
CDR3 DNA: TGTGCCAGTAGTATCGGGCAGCTTGAAGCTTTCTTT

J gene: TRBJ2-7
clone size: few
V gene: TRBV7-9
CDR3 length: 14
D gene: NA
CDR3 protein: CASSLDPRPYEQYF
CDR3 DNA: TGTGCCAGCAGCTTAGACCCCAGACCTTACGAGCAGTACTTC

J gene: TRBJ1-3
clone size: NA
V gene: TRBV6-5
CDR3 length: 15
D gene: TRBD1
CDR3 protein: CASRYRQGSGNTIYF
CDR3 DNA: TGTGCCAGCAGATACAGACAGGGCTCTGGAAACACCATATATTTT

J gene: TRBJ2-2
clone size: NA
V gene: TRBV7-9
CDR3 length: 12
D gene: NA
CDR3 protein: CASSFITGELFF
CDR3 DNA: TGTGCCAGCAGCTTTATCACCGGGGAGCTGTTTTTT

J gene: TRBJ1-1
clone size: NA
V gene: TRBV6-6
CDR3 length: 14
D gene: NA
CDR3 protein: CASRHQGRGTEAFF
CDR3 DNA: TGTGCCAGCAGGCACCAGGGAAGGGGCACTGAAGCTTTCTTT

J gene: TRBJ2-7
clone size: NA
V gene: TRBV6-5
CDR3 length: 15
D gene: TRBD1
CDR3 protein: CASSKGGQGAWEQYF
CDR3 DNA: TGTGCCAGCAGCAAGGGGGGACAGGGGGCTTGGGAGCAGTACTTC

J gene: TRBJ2-7
clone size: NA
V gene: TRBV12-5
CDR3 length: 14
D gene: NA
CDR3 protein: CASGSRTTLCEQYF
CDR3 DNA: TGTGCTAGTGGTTCACGGACGACCTTGTGCGAGCAGTACTTC

J gene: TRBJ2-7
clone size: NA
V gene: TRBV13
CDR3 length: 15
D gene: NA
CDR3 protein: CASSQQSGSLNEQYF
CDR3 DNA: TGTGCCAGCAGCCAACAGAGCGGGTCTCTGAACGAGCAGTACTTC

J gene: TRBJ2-3
clone size: NA
V gene: TRBV5-1
CDR3 length: 13
D gene: TRBD2
CDR3 protein: CASRGEGTDTQYF
CDR3 DNA: TGCGCCAGCAGGGGGGAGGGGACAGATACGCAGTATTTT

J gene: TRBJ1-3
clone size: NA
V gene: TRBV6-5
CDR3 length: 15
D gene: NA
CDR3 protein: CASSYSGLEGNTIYF
CDR3 DNA: TGTGCCAGCAGTTACTCCGGACTAGAAGGAAACACCATATATTTT